Below are 8 T cell receptor beta chains sequenced from a single sample in a study of T-cell memory formation after mild COVID-19 (dated by TCRdb to about 2021). The library relied on 5' RACE. The instrument was an Illumina NovaSeq 6000. TCRdb reran the public reads through fastp at Q25 and MiXCR, keeping productive beta chains. Here each entry gathers all rows of one CDR3 protein and keeps the most common genes and DNA. For this sample the table gives 400,000 to 450,000 distinct CDR3 sequences, of which more than 15% were detected only once. The top ten clonotypes cover around a fifth of the sample. Sequenced material: PBMCs or a T cell subset sorted from them (not recorded which). These receptors originate from a man between 18 and 35 years old who had mild COVID-19 (a few samples of this study predate the infection). The sample titles of this study are shuffled in the database, so cell type and time point are left out; the donor was told from shared clones.

The chain links TRBV14 to TRBJ1-1; D is unresolved. Looked up from germline, CDR1 is SGHDN and CDR2 is FVKESK. Trimming pared 3 bases from V and 0 bases from J, leaving 5 bases between. The CDR3 is made up of 13 amino acids. The CDR3 here is CASSQNLNTEAFF. The CDR3 bases are TGTGCCAGCAGCCAGAACCTGAACACTGAAGCTTTCTTT.

J is TRBJ2-4 and V is TRBV11-2; D may correspond to TRBD1 or TRBD2 (5 bases each). The germline CDR1 and CDR2 sequences are SGHAT and FQNNGV. This CDR3 has 14 residues. V was shortened by 1 base and J by 8 bases, with 12 bases between the two germline ends. CDR3 nucleotides: TGTGCCAGCAGCTTAGCACAGGAGAGGGACATTCAGTACTTC. Residues: CASSLAQERDIQYF. The complete variable domain, with remaining parts taken from reference TRBV11-2 and TRBJ2-4, reads EAGVAQSPRYKIIEKRQSVAFWCNPISGHATLYWYQQILGQGPKLLIQFQNNGVVDDSQLPKDRFSAERLKGVDSTLKIQPAKLEDSAVYLCASSLAQERDIQYFGAGTRLSVL.

The chain uses TRBV18 and TRBJ2-7; tentatively, D is TRBD1 (5 bases). This CDR3 comprises 14 residues. Germline V lookup: CDR1 KGHSH, CDR2 LQKENI. V lost 2 bases to trimming and J lost 4 bases, with 12 bases between them. CDR3 loop: CASSPVPRQYEQYF. CDR3 nucleotides: TGTGCCAGCTCACCAGTCCCCCGACAGTACGAGCAGTACTTC.

This clonotype was observed a handful of times. The J gene is TRBJ2-7, the V gene TRBV7-2, with 7 bases that match TRBD2. Germline V gives CDR1 SGHTA, CDR2 FQGNSA. CDR3 length equals 14 residues. J was trimmed by 3 bases and V by 4 bases; bases with no gene match: 6. The CDR3 nucleotides are TGTGCCAGCAGCTCCCCCGCTAGCGGCTACGAGCAGTACTTC. Translation gives CASSSPASGYEQYF.

This clonotype has just a few counts. This rearrangement joins TRBV2 to TRBJ1-2; 9 bases line up with TRBD1. The J segment lost 6 bases and the V segment lost 4 bases, leaving 9 bases of the junction unmatched. Looked up from germline, CDR1 is SNHLY and CDR2 is FYNNEI. There are 15 residues in the CDR3. In DNA form, the CDR3 reads TGTGCCAGCAGTGTAAACAGGGGGCAAATTGATGGCTACACCTTC. Residues: CASSVNRGQIDGYTF.

This clonotype was seen only a few times. The V and J genes are TRBV6-1 and TRBJ2-3, with D tentatively TRBD2 (5 bases). Deletions cut 6 bases from V and 2 bases from J, with 9 bases between. Germline CDR1 and CDR2: MNHNS and SASEGT. The CDR3 spans 13 residues. The CDR3 coding sequence is TGTGCCAGCAGGGACTTCCACACAGATACGCAGTATTTT. This translates into CASRDFHTDTQYF.

The chain uses TRBV27 and TRBJ1-1; D not resolved. The V gene lost 0 bases and the J gene lost 5 bases, with 7 bases spanning the gap. This CDR3 comprises 13 residues. Germline CDR1 reads MNHEY; CDR2 reads SMNVEV (reference sequence). The CDR3 DNA reads TGTGCCAGCAGTTTATCTTGGAAAACTGAAGCTTTCTTT. This gives the protein CASSLSWKTEAFF.

This clonotype turned up a few times. The chain combines TRBV2 with TRBJ2-6; D gene ambiguous. Germline loops: CDR1 SNHLY, CDR2 FYNNEI. The CDR3 length is 15 residues. Trimming removed 6 bases from V and 0 bases from J, with 9 bases in between. The CDR3 DNA follows: TGTGCCAGCAGCCAAAGTTTCTCTGGGGCCAACGTCCTGACTTTC. Its protein is CASSQSFSGANVLTF. Based on the CDR3 plus reference TRBV2 and TRBJ2-6, the full variable domain is EPEVTQTPSHQVTQMGQEVILRCVPISNHLYFYWYRQILGQKVEFLVSFYNNEISEKSEIFDDQFSVERPDGSNFTLKIRSTKLEDSAMYFCASSQSFSGANVLTFGAGSRLTVL.